This T cell receptor beta chain was sequenced in a study of T cell changes during pregnancy in multiple sclerosis. Repertoires were generated with immunoSEQ multiplex PCR, while TCRdb's copy carries only in-frame clones and drops some. The data contain under 70,000 clones, roughly 89% of them seen just once; the ten biggest clones take up roughly 1.3%. V was clipped by 3 bases and J by 8 bases, with 13 bases between them. Germline V gene lookup returns CDR1 LGHNA and CDR2 YSLEER. This CDR3 contains 14 residues. This TCR came from a female donor in good health, enrolled as a control in a pregnancy study. Material: peripheral blood, obtained after pregnancy. The genes are TRBV4-3 and TRBJ1-4, with D perhaps TRBD1 (5 bases). The CDR3 region has the DNA TGCGCCAGCAGCCATTCTGCGACAGCCGAAAAACTGTTTTTT. Translation gives CASSHSATAEKLFF.